This T cell receptor (beta chain) came from a study of cytomegalovirus exposure and HLA in healthy donors. Across the study: A prior study identified some 100 million unique TCR beta sequences from about 180 million T cells. Findings and limits, study-wide: An assumption of roughly uniform sequencing depth across donors underlay the presence/absence analyses. The likely explanation for a cluster of highly shared sequence variants was sequencing artifact. Clonal expansion, a later analysis showed, was greater in HLA-associated TCR beta chains than in equally common others.

Germline V gene data show CDR1 as MNHEY and CDR2 as SMNVEV (reference sequence). V lost 5 bases, J lost 4 bases, and 12 bases lay in between. The CDR3 totals 14 residues. As concerns this clone: As yet, its antigen is unknown.

The PCR employed 60 Vbeta primers together with 13 Jbeta primers. Using immunoSEQ multiplex PCR, the repertoire was profiled, and TCRdb retains in-frame clones only, with some absent. This sample has about 120,000 clones; 55% to 75% occur once, and the top ten carry roughly 8.6%. The chain couples TRBV27 to TRBJ1-3; TRBD1 might be the D (5 bases). Input material: PBMCs. The source of this sequence is a woman between 35 and 50 years old in good health and CMV-seropositive. The CDR3: CASSPYGGGNTIYF. CDR3 DNA sequence: TGTGCCAGCAGTCCATACGGGGGAGGAAACACCATATATTTT.